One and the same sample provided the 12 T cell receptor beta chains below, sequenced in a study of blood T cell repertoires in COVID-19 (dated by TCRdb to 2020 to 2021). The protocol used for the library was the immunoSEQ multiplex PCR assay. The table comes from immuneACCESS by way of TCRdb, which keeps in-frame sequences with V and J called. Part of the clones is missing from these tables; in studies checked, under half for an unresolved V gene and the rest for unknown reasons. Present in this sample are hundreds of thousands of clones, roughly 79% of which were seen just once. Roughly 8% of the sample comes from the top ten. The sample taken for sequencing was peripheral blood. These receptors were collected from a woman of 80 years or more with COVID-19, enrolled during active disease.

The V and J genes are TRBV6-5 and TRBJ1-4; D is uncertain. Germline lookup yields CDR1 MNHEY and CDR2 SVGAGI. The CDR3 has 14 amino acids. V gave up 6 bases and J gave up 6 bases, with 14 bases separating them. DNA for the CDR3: TGTGCCAGCAGATCTGGGCAAGTGGATGAAAAACTGTTTTTT. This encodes CASRSGQVDEKLFF.

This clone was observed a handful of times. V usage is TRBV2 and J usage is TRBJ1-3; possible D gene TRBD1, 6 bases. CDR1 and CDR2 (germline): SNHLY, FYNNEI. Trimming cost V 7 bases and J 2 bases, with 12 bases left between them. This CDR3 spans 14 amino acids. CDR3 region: CASNIQGPGNTIYF. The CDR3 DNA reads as TGTGCCAGCAACATACAGGGACCTGGAAACACCATATATTTT.

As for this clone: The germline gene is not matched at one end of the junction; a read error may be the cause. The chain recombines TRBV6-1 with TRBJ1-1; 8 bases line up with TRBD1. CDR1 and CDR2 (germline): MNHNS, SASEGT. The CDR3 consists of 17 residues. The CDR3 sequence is CASSEGQGISFNTEAFF. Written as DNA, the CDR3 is TGTGCCAGCAGCGAAGGACAGGGAATATCGTTTAACACTGAAGCTTTCTTT.

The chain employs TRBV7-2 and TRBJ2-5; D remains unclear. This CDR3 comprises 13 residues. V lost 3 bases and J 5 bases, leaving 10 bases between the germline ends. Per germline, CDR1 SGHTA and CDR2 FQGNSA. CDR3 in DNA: TGTGCCAGCAGCTTCCCGGCAGCGGAGACCCAGTACTTC. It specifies CASSFPAAETQYF.

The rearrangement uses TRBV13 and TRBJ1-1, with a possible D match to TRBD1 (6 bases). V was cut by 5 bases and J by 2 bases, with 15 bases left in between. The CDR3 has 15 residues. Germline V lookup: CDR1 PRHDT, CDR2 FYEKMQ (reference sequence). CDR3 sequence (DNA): TGTGCCAGCAGCACCACTTGGACAGTTAACACTGAAGCTTTCTTT. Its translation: CASSTTWTVNTEAFF.

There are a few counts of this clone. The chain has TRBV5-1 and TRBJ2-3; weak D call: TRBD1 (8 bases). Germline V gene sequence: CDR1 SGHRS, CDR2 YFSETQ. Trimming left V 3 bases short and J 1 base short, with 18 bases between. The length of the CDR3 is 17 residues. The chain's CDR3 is CASSWGGQGGGTDTQYF. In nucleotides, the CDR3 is TGCGCCAGCAGCTGGGGCGGACAGGGAGGGGGCACAGATACGCAGTATTTT.

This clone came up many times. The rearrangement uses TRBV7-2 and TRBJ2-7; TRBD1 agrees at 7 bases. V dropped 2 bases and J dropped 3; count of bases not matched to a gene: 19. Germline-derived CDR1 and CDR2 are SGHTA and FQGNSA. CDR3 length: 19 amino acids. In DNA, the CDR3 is TGTGCCAGCAGCTTACTTCCGGGACAGCCCGAAGGGCCCAACTACGAGCAGTACTTC. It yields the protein CASSLLPGQPEGPNYEQYF.

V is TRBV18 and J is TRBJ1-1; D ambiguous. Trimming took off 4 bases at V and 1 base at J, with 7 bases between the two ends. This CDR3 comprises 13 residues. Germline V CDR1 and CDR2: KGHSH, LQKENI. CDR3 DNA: TGTGCCAGCTCACTACCAGCGAACACTGAAGCTTTCTTT. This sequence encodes CASSLPANTEAFF.

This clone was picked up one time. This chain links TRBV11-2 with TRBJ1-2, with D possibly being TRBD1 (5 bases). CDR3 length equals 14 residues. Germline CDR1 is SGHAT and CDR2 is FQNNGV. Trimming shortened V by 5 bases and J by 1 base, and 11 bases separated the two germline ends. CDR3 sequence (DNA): TGTGCCAGCAGCGCCGGGGGGGGTAACTATGGCTACACCTTC. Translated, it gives CASSAGGGNYGYTF.

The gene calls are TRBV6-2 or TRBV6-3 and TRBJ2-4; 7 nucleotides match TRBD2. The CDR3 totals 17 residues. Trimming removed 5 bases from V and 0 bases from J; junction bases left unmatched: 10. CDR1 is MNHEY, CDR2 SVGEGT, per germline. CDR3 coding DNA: TGTGCCAGCAGTCGGACTAGGAGTGAGGGAGCCAAAAACATTCAGTACTTC. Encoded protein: CASSRTRSEGAKNIQYF.

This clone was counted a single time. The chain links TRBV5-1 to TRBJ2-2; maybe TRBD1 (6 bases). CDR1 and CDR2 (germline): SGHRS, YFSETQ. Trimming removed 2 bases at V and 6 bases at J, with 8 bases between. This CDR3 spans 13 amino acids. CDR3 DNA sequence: TGCGCCAGCAGCTTACAGGGCGCCGGGGAGCTGTTTTTT. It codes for CASSLQGAGELFF.

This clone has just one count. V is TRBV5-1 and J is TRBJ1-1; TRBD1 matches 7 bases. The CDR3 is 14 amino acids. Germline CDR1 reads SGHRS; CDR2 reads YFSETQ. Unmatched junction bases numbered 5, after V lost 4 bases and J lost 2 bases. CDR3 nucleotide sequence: TGCGCCAGCAGCAATAACAGGGGTAACACTGAAGCTTTCTTT. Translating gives CASSNNRGNTEAFF.